This TCR beta chain is drawn from a study of T-cell reconstitution after alpha-beta-depleted transplantation in children. V was pared by 0 bases and J by 4 bases, with 13 bases between. The CDR3 has 16 residues. Unique molecular identifiers were used in preparing the TCRbeta library. A single record per CDR3 protein comes from TCRdb applying MiXCR to the PCR reads. Of 700,000 to 950,000 distinct CDR3 sequences detected, approximately 15% appear once; the ten largest clones hold roughly 5%. Source: PBMCs, mostly from graft donor cells, taken 360 days after TCRalphabeta/CD19-depleted stem cell transplant. The clonotype comes from a male patient younger than 18 who had a stem cell transplant for acute lymphoblastic leukemia, so the T cells may come from the graft donor. The chain has TRBV12-3 or TRBV12-4 and TRBJ2-1, with D perhaps matching TRBD1 or TRBD2 (6 bases each). Written as DNA, the CDR3 is TGTGCCAGCAGTTTAGCGGCAGGGGACTTTTACAATGAGCAGTTCTTC. Its protein is CASSLAAGDFYNEQFF.